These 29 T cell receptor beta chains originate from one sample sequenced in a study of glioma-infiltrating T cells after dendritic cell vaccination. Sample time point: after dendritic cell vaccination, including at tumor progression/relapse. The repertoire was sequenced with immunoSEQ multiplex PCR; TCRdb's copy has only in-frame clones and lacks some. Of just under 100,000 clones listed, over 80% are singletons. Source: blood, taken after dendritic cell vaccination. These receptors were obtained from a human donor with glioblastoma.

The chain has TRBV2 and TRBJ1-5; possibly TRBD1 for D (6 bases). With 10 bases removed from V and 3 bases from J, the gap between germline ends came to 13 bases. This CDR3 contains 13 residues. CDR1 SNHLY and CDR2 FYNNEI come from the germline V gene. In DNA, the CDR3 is TGTGCCACCCGAACAGGGTTCAATCAGCCCCAGCATTTT. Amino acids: CATRTGFNQPQHF. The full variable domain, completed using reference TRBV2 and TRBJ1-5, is EPEVTQTPSHQVTQMGQEVILRCVPISNHLYFYWYRQILGQKVEFLVSFYNNEISEKSEIFDDQFSVERPDGSNFTLKIRSTKLEDSAMYFCATRTGFNQPQHFGDGTRLSIL.

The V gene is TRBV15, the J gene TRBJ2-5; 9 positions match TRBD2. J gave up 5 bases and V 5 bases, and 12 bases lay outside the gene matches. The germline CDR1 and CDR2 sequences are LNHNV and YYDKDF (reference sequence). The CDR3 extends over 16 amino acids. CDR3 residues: CATSLGGGGAVETQYF. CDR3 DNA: TGTGCCACCAGCCTCGGGGGCGGGGGGGCCGTGGAGACCCAGTACTTC.

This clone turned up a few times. The DNA for the CDR3 is TGTGCCATCAGTTGGGGAGAGCTTTCTGGGGCCAACGTCCTGACTTTC. Its protein product is CAISWGELSGANVLTF. The chain employs TRBV10-3 and TRBJ2-6; D possibly corresponds to TRBD2 (5 bases). Looked up from germline, CDR1 is ENHRY and CDR2 is SYGVKD. This CDR3 spans 16 amino acids. With 5 bases removed from V and 1 base from J, the gap between germline ends came to 12 bases.

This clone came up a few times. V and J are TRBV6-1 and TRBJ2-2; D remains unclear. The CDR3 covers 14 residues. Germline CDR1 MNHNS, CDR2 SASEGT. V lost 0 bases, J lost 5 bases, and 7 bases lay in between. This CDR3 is CASSEAHSTGELFF. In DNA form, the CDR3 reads TGTGCCAGCAGTGAAGCCCACAGTACCGGGGAGCTGTTTTTT.

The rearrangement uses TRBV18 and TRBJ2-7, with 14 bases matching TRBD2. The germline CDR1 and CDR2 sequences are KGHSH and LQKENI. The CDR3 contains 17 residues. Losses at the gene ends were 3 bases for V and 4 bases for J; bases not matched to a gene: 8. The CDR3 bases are TGTGCCAGCTCACCTCAACAGGGACTAGCGGGGGCATACGAGCAGTACTTC. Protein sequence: CASSPQQGLAGAYEQYF.

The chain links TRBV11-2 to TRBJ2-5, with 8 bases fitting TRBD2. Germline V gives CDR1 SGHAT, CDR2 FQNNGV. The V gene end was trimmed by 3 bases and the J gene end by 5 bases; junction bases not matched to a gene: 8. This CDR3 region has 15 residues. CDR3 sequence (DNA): TGTGCCAGCAGCTTGAGCGGGAGCGTTGAGGAGACCCAGTACTTC. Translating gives CASSLSGSVEETQYF.

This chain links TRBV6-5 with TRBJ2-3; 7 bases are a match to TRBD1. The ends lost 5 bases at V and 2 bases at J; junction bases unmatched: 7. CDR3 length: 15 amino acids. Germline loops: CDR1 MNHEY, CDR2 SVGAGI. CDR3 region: CASSGRQGPTDTQYF. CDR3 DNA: TGTGCCAGCAGTGGTAGACAGGGCCCCACAGATACGCAGTATTTT.

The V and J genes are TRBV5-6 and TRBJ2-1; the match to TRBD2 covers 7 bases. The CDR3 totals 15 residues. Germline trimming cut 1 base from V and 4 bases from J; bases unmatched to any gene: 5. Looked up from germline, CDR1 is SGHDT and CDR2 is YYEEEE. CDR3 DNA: TGTGCCAGCAGCTTGTACCTAGCGGTTTACAATGAGCAGTTCTTC. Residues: CASSLYLAVYNEQFF. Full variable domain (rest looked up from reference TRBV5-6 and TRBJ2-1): DAGVTQSPTHLIKTRGQQVTLRCSPKSGHDTVSWYQQALGQGPQFIFQYYEEEERQRGNFPDRFSGHQFPNYSSELNVNALLLGDSALYLCASSLYLAVYNEQFFGPGTRLTVL.

The CDR3 spells CASSLQGGSIEAFF. CDR3 sequence (DNA): TGCGCCAGCAGCTTGCAAGGGGGAAGCATTGAAGCTTTCTTT. The V gene is TRBV5-1, the J gene TRBJ1-1, with D maybe TRBD1 (6 bases). The CDR3 has 14 amino acids. V lost 1 base and J lost 7, with 14 bases in between. Per germline, CDR1 SGHRS and CDR2 YFSETQ.

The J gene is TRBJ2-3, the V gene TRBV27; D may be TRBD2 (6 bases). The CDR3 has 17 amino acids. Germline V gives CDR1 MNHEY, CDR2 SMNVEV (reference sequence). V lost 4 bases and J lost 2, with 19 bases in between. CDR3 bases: TGTGCCAGCAGTTCTGTCTTGGGAGCGGGCTTCACAGATACGCAGTATTTT. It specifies CASSSVLGAGFTDTQYF.

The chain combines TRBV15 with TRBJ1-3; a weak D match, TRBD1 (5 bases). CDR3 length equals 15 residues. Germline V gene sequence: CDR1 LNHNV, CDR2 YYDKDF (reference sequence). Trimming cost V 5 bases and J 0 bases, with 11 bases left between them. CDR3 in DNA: TGTGCCACCAGCTCCCCGGGGGACTCTGGAAACACCATATATTTT. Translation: CATSSPGDSGNTIYF.

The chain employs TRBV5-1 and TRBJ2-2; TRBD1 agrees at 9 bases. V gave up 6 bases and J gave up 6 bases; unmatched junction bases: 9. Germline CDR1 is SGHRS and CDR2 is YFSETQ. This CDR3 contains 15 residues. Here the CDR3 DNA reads TGCGCCAGCACCTCCGGGACAGGGTGGGCCGGGGAGCTGTTTTTT. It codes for CASTSGTGWAGELFF.

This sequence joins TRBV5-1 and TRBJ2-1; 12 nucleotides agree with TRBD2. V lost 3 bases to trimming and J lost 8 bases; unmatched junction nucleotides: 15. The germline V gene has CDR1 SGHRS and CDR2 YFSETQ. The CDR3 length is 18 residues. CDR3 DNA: TGCGCCAGCAGCTACCCGACTAGCGGGAGCGAGGGGGGCTATGAGCAGTTCTTC. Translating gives CASSYPTSGSEGGYEQFF.

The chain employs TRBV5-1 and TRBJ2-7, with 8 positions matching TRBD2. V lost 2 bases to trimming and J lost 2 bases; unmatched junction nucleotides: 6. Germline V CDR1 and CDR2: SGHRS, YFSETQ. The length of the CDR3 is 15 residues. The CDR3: CASSLAGAATYEQYF. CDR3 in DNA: TGCGCCAGCAGCTTAGCGGGGGCCGCTACCTACGAGCAGTACTTC.

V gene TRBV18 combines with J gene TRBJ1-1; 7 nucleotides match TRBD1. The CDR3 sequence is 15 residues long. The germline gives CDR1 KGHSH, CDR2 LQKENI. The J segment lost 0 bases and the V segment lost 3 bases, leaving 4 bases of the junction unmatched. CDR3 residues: CASSPGQTLNTEAFF. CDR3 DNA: TGTGCCAGCTCACCGGGACAGACCTTGAACACTGAAGCTTTCTTT.

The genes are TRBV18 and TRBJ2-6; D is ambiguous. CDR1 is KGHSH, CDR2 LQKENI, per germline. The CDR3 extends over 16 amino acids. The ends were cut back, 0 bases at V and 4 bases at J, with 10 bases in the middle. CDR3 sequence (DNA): TGTGCCAGCTCACCACCGGTGGCTTCGGGGGCCAACGTCCTGACTTTC. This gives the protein CASSPPVASGANVLTF.

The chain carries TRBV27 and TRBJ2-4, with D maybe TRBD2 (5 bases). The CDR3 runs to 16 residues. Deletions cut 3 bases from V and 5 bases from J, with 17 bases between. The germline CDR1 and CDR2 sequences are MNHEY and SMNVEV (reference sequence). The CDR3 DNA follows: TGTGCCAGCAGTTTTCTACCCCGGGATAAGCAAAACATTCAGTACTTC. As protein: CASSFLPRDKQNIQYF.

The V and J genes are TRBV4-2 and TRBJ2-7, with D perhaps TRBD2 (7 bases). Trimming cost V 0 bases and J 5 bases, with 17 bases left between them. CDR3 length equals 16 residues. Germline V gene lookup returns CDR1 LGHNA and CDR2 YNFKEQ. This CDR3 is CASSQDHPGGGDEQYF. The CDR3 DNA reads TGTGCCAGCAGCCAAGATCATCCAGGCGGGGGCGACGAGCAGTACTTC.

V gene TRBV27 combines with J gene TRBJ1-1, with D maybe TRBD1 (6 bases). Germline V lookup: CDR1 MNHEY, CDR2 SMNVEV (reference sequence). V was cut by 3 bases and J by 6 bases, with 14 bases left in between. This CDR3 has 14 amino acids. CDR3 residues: CASSFTGYGAEAFF. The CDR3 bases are TGTGCCAGCAGTTTCACAGGGTACGGGGCTGAAGCTTTCTTT.

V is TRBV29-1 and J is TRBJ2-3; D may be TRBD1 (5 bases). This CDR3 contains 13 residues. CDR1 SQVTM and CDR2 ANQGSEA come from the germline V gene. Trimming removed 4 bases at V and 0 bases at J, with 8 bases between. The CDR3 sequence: CSVGTISTDTQYF. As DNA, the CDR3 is TGCAGCGTTGGGACAATTAGCACAGATACGCAGTATTTT.

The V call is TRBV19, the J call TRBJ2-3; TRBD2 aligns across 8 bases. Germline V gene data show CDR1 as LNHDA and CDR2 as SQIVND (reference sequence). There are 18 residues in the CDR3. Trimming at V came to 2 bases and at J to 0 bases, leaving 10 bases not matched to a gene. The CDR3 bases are TGTGCCAGTAGTATACCCGTGGCGGGGGGCAGGAGCACAGATACGCAGTATTTT. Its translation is CASSIPVAGGRSTDTQYF.

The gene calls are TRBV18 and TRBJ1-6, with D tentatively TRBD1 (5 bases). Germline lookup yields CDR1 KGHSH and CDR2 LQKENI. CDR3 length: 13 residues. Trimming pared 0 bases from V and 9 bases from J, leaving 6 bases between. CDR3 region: CASSPPQGSPLHF. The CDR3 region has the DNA TGTGCCAGCTCACCACCTCAGGGTTCACCCCTCCACTTT. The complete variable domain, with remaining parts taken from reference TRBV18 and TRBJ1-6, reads NAGVMQNPRHLVRRRGQEARLRCSPMKGHSHVYWYRQLPEEGLKFMVYLQKENIIDESGMPKERFSAEFPKEGPSILRIQQVVRGDSAAYFCASSPPQGSPLHFGNGTRLTVT.

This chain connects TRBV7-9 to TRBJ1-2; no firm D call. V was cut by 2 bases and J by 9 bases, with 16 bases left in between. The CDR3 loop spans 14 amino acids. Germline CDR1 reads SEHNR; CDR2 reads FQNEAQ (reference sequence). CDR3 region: CASSLSAQYMSYTF. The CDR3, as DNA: TGTGCCAGCAGCTTAAGCGCACAATACATGAGCTACACCTTC.

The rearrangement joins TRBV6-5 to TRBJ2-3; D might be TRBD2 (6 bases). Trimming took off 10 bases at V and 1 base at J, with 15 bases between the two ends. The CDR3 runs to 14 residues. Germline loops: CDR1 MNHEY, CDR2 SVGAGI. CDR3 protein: CATGAGLGTDTQYF. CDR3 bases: TGTGCCACCGGGGCGGGGCTAGGCACAGATACGCAGTATTTT.

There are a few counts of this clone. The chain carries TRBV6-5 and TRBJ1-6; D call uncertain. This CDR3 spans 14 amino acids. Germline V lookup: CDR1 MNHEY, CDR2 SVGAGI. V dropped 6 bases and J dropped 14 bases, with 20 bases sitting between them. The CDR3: CASRGRGLLMSLHF. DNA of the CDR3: TGTGCCAGCAGAGGGAGAGGGTTATTGATGTCCCTCCACTTT.

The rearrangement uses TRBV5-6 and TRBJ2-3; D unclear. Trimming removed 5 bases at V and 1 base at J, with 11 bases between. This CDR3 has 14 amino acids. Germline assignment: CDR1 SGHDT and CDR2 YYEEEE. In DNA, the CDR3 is TGTGCCAGCAGTCTGACGGGTCGCACAGATACGCAGTATTTT. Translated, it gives CASSLTGRTDTQYF.

This CDR3 is CASSSQGLTEAFF. The CDR3 bases are TGTGCCAGCAGCTCGCAGGGACTCACTGAAGCTTTCTTT. This chain uses TRBV7-3 with TRBJ1-1, with D tentatively TRBD1 (5 bases). The ends were cut back, 4 bases at V and 4 bases at J, with 10 bases in the middle. CDR1 and CDR2 from the germline V gene are SGHTA and FQGTGA. The CDR3 has 13 residues.

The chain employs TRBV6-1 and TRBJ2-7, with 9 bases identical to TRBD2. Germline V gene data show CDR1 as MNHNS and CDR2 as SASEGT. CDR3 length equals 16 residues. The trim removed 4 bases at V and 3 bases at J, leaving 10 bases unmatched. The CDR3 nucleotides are TGTGCCAGCAGTGTCTCTAGCGGGACGTCCTACTACGAGCAGTACTTC. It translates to CASSVSSGTSYYEQYF.

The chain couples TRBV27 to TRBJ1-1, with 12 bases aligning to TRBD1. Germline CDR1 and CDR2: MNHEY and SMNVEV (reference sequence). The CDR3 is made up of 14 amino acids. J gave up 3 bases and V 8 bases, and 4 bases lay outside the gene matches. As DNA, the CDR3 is TGTGCCAGCGGGACAGGGGGCGGGTACACTGAAGCTTTCTTT. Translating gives CASGTGGGYTEAFF.